One sample yielded the 21 T cell receptor beta chains listed below, sequenced in a study of blood T cell repertoires in COVID-19. The method was immunoSEQ multiplex PCR; TCRdb's version includes in-frame clones alone and lacks a portion of them. The sample lists 270,000 or so clones; roughly 84% were seen once. The sequenced material came from peripheral blood. The receptor set was obtained from a woman aged 18-29 years with acute or convalescent COVID-19.

The chain carries TRBV15 and TRBJ2-7, with 12 bases matching TRBD1. J gave up 6 bases and V 3 bases, and 3 bases lay outside the gene matches. CDR3 length equals 14 residues. Germline assignment: CDR1 LNHNV and CDR2 YYDKDF (reference sequence). CDR3 bases: TGTGCCACCAGCAGGGGACAGGGGGCTCTCGAGCAGTACTTC. Protein: CATSRGQGALEQYF.

J is TRBJ2-1 and V is TRBV19, with 9 positions matching TRBD2. The germline gives CDR1 LNHDA, CDR2 SQIVND (reference sequence). J was trimmed by 5 bases and V by 6 bases; bases with no gene match: 14. The CDR3 length is 17 residues. CDR3 residues: CASSPLLKLAGHNEQFF. CDR3 DNA: TGTGCCAGTAGCCCACTACTAAAACTAGCGGGCCACAATGAGCAGTTCTTC.

The chain joins TRBV19 to TRBJ1-2, with a tentative D call TRBD1 (6 bases). The CDR3 sequence is 13 residues long. V lost 6 bases and J 4 bases, leaving 12 bases between the germline ends. Germline V CDR1 and CDR2: LNHDA, SQIVND (reference sequence). The CDR3 bases are TGTGCCAGTAGCTTAACAGGGATCTATGGCTACACCTTC. Its translation: CASSLTGIYGYTF.

The chain carries TRBV9 and TRBJ1-2, with TRBD1 matching over 9 bases. Losses at the gene ends were 3 bases for V and 7 bases for J; bases not matched to a gene: 7. Germline CDR1 and CDR2: SGDLS and YYNGEE. The CDR3 consists of 14 residues. CDR3 loop: CASSDRGRPTGYTF. CDR3 DNA sequence: TGTGCCAGCAGCGACAGGGGGCGCCCCACTGGCTACACCTTC. Drawing the rest from reference TRBV9 and TRBJ1-2, the complete variable domain is DSGVTQTPKHLITATGQRVTLRCSPRSGDLSVYWYQQSLDQGLQFLIQYYNGEERAKGNILERFSAQQFPDLHSELNLSSLELGDSALYFCASSDRGRPTGYTFGSGTRLTVV.

The V gene is TRBV21-1, the J gene TRBJ2-1; TRBD2 is the table's D call and was not checked against the DNA. TRBV21-1 is labeled a pseudogene. The CDR3 sequence is 18 residues long. The CDR3 region has the DNA TGTGCCAGCAGCAAACGCGGGGGGAGCCTAAGCTCCTACAATGAGCAGTTCTTC. It translates to CASSKRGGSLSSYNEQFF.

J is TRBJ1-5 and V is TRBV21-1. TRBV21-1 is a pseudogene locus. The CDR3 has 15 amino acids. Here the CDR3 reads CASSKGSESNQPQHF. CDR3 in DNA: TGTGCCAGCAGCAAAGGAAGTGAGAGCAATCAGCCCCAGCATTTT.

The chain combines TRBV4-3 with TRBJ1-5, with a tentative D call TRBD1 (5 bases). The CDR3 extends over 16 amino acids. V was shortened by 0 bases and J by 0 bases, with 9 bases between the two germline ends. Germline V CDR1 and CDR2: LGHNA, YSLEER. The DNA for the CDR3 is TGCGCCAGCAGCCAAGATGGAGGGGATAGCAATCAGCCCCAGCATTTT. It is translated as CASSQDGGDSNQPQHF.

The rearrangement uses TRBV7-3 and TRBJ2-6, with D unresolved. The V gene's germline CDR1 is SGHTA and CDR2 FQGTGA. Trimming shortened V by 4 bases and J by 1 base, and 11 bases separated the two germline ends. The CDR3 covers 16 residues. The CDR3 loop reads CASSSVPGSGANVLTF. The DNA for the CDR3 is TGTGCCAGCAGCTCCGTACCCGGTTCTGGGGCCAACGTCCTGACTTTC.

The rearrangement joins TRBV7-9 to TRBJ1-1, with TRBD1 as a possible D gene (6 bases). Germline loops: CDR1 SEHNR, CDR2 FQNEAQ (reference sequence). Trimming took 0 bases from V and 5 from J, leaving 16 bases between them. CDR3 size: 16 residues. Written as DNA, the CDR3 is TGTGCCAGCAGCTTAGCCGTCACCGGGACATGGACTGAAGCTTTCTTT. It is translated as CASSLAVTGTWTEAFF.

DNA of the CDR3: TGCAGCCTAGAGGGGGCCGTTTCAGATACGCAGTATTTT. Translation gives CSLEGAVSDTQYF. The genes are TRBV29-1 and TRBJ2-3; 7 bases map to TRBD1. V gave up 8 bases and J gave up 4 bases; unmatched junction bases: 9. The CDR3 totals 13 residues. Germline-derived CDR1 and CDR2 are SQVTM and ANQGSEA.

The rearrangement uses TRBV19 and TRBJ1-5; D is ambiguous. Trimming removed 3 bases at V and 3 bases at J, with 12 bases between. CDR3 length: 15 residues. Germline V gene lookup returns CDR1 LNHDA and CDR2 SQIVND (reference sequence). The CDR3 nucleotides read TGTGCCAGTAGTATTTGGGCCAGAAACAATCAGCCCCAGCATTTT. Amino acid sequence: CASSIWARNNQPQHF.

The J gene is TRBJ2-1, the V gene TRBV5-6; 8 bases are shared with TRBD2. J gave up 8 bases and V 4 bases, and 11 bases lay outside the gene matches. Germline-derived CDR1 and CDR2 are SGHDT and YYEEEE. The CDR3 sequence is 15 residues long. This chain's CDR3 is CASSNLAGSVDEQFF. Here the CDR3 DNA reads TGTGCCAGCAGCAACTTAGCGGGATCTGTCGATGAGCAGTTCTTC.

This clone was detected once. The J gene is TRBJ1-2, the V gene TRBV27; TRBD1 matches at 8 bases. The CDR3 has 12 residues. Trimming took 5 bases from V and 7 from J; bases not matched to a gene: 3. The germline V gene encodes CDR1 MNHEY and CDR2 SMNVEV (reference sequence). The CDR3 loop reads CASSPQGVGYTF. As DNA, the CDR3 is TGTGCCAGCAGTCCACAGGGGGTTGGCTACACCTTC.

In this sample, this clone turned up once. V gene TRBV19 combines with J gene TRBJ1-2, with 7 bases that match TRBD1. The CDR3 totals 14 residues. Germline loops: CDR1 LNHDA, CDR2 SQIVND (reference sequence). J was trimmed by 3 bases and V by 6 bases; bases with no gene match: 7. CDR3 sequence (DNA): TGTGCCAGTAGGTTGGTAGGGGGCGACTATGGCTACACCTTC. Its protein is CASRLVGGDYGYTF.

This clone was seen only once. The chain uses TRBV25-1 and TRBJ2-1, with 10 bases fitting TRBD2. The CDR3 covers 15 residues. V dropped 7 bases and J dropped 1; count of bases not matched to a gene: 4. Germline V gene sequence: CDR1 MGHDK, CDR2 SYGVNS. The chain's CDR3 is CASNPSGSSYNEQFF. The CDR3 DNA follows: TGTGCCAGCAACCCTAGCGGGAGTTCCTACAATGAGCAGTTCTTC.

This clone has ten or more counts. The chain uses TRBV6-4 and TRBJ1-2, with D perhaps matching TRBD1 (5 bases). The CDR3 totals 16 residues. Trimming cost V 0 bases and J 7 bases, with 18 bases left between them. Per the germline V gene, CDR1 is MRHNA and CDR2 is SNTAGT. CDR3 protein: CASSDSGGLDSSGYTF. The CDR3 DNA follows: TGTGCCAGCAGTGACTCCGGGGGATTAGATTCGAGTGGCTACACCTTC.

The chain carries TRBV5-1 and TRBJ2-1; TRBD2 matches 10 bases. This CDR3 region has 19 residues. Germline V lookup: CDR1 SGHRS, CDR2 YFSETQ. Unmatched junction bases numbered 13, after V lost 0 bases and J lost 4 bases. The DNA for the CDR3 is TGCGCCAGCAGCTTGGCCGACCAGGTGCTAGCGGGGGCGTACAATGAGCAGTTCTTC. Its translation: CASSLADQVLAGAYNEQFF.

This clone has only one observation. This sequence joins TRBV7-2 and TRBJ2-2; 8 nucleotides agree with TRBD2. Germline CDR1 and CDR2: SGHTA and FQGNSA. The CDR3 contains 16 residues. Unmatched junction bases numbered 10, after V lost 5 bases and J lost 5 bases. The CDR3 DNA reads TGTGCCAGCAGCATTTCTAGCGGGCTAGGGACCGGGGAGCTGTTTTTT. Residues: CASSISSGLGTGELFF.

This sequence joins TRBV27 and TRBJ1-5, with 7 positions matching TRBD1. Germline V CDR1 and CDR2: MNHEY, SMNVEV (reference sequence). After removal of 6 bases from V and 6 bases from J, the junction contained 11 bases not matched to a gene. This CDR3 is built from 15 residues. The CDR3, as DNA: TGTGCCAGCAGCCCAGGCGGAGGGGGCGTTCAGCCCCAGCATTTT. It codes for CASSPGGGGVQPQHF.

The chain uses TRBV9 and TRBJ1-6; D is uncertain. The CDR3 is 13 amino acids. Trimming removed 3 bases at V and 6 bases at J, with 7 bases between. Germline CDR1 SGDLS, CDR2 YYNGEE. CDR3 amino acids: CASSGHRNSPLHF. Here the CDR3 DNA reads TGTGCCAGCAGCGGACATCGTAATTCACCCCTCCACTTT.

This clone was detected ten times or more. The V call is TRBV14, the J call TRBJ1-1; D gene ambiguous. Trimming left V 0 bases short and J 4 bases short, with 12 bases between. The CDR3 has 15 amino acids. The germline CDR1 and CDR2 sequences are SGHDN and FVKESK. The chain's CDR3 is CASSQDAGWRTEAFF. CDR3 nucleotide sequence: TGTGCCAGCAGCCAAGATGCGGGGTGGCGCACTGAAGCTTTCTTT.